This TCR beta chain came from a study of blood T cells in healthy people across ages. General study points: The unknown donor CMV status may have confounded expanded clonotype changes. As age increased, TCR beta diversity per million T cells fell in a roughly linear fashion.

Of note for this clonotype: The antigen remains unidentified.

CDR1 is SGHTA and CDR2 is FQGNSA in the germline V gene. This CDR3 is built from 15 residues. Trimming took 1 base from V and 3 from J; bases not matched to a gene: 6. PCR was performed a second time for about 7 to 12 cycles using a sample-barcoded 5' primer and a J-beta primer mix. Each cDNA molecule was tagged by a template-switch adaptor with 12 random nucleotides. TCRdb processed the 5' RACE reads anew with MiXCR; each CDR3 protein has one entry. The table has some 700,000 distinct CDR3 sequences, about 42% seen once. The sequencing sample was made of blood. This rearrangement joins TRBV7-2 to TRBJ2-7, with 7 nucleotides matching TRBD1. The receptor was isolated from a woman aged 55-69 years in good health. CDR3 coding DNA: TGTGCCAGCAGCTTAGTACAGGGGCAGCGCTACGAGCAGTACTTC. It is translated as CASSLVQGQRYEQYF.